The subject of this entry is one T cell receptor (beta chain). What this receptor recognizes is not known. Since a much larger clone is just one base distant, this may be a read error. The record originates from a study of regulatory T cells in long-lasting Graves disease (dated by TCRdb to the early 2020s). Broadly, across the study: Patients with newly diagnosed Graves' disease had been on antithyroid drugs for under 3 months. Persistent Graves' disease patients were compared with newly diagnosed Graves' disease patients by peripheral blood TCR sequencing and RNA sequencing. The study was registered as a clinical trial and conducted in China. A total of about 33 samples underwent TCR sequencing, from about 13 patients with persistent Graves' disease and 20 or so patients with newly diagnosed Graves' disease. Study-wide findings and limitations: The small sample size was acknowledged by the authors as a limitation that may reduce accuracy. Preferential use of TRBV28, TRBJ1-2 and TRBJ2-5 was observed in persistent disease, whereas TRBV20-1 and TRBJ2-1 were favored in newly diagnosed disease. Compared with newly diagnosed patients, patients with persistent Graves' disease had lower TCR Shannon entropy and fewer highly expanded clones, which suggests clonal expansion. Sequencing and analysis were restricted to the TCR beta chain. Patients with persistent disease shared more public clonotypes (around 3,000) than newly diagnosed patients did (roughly 970). Peripheral blood alone was examined, since thyroid tissue, which constituted the primary lesion, could not be accessed.

Library preparation was by multiplex PCR. TCRdb lists the instrument as Illumina HiSeq 4000. CDR3 regions were amplified by Arm-PCR with iRepertoire HTBI primers to construct TCR beta libraries. Before sequencing, the PCR products underwent gel purification. From the authors' description of their analysis: A total of some 60 TRBV and under 15 TRBJ segments were identified across samples and were used for gene usage analysis of CDR3 amino acid clonotypes. Filtered high-quality paired reads were merged into contigs using COPE and FqMerger. BLAST was used to align contigs to the IMGT TRBV, TRBD and TRBJ reference genes, and CDR3 was defined following IMGT. Any clonotype with a frequency above 0.1% was classified as a highly expanded clone. Repertoire diversity was measured by Shannon entropy, and V-J evenness by the Gini coefficient. Clonotypes shared by more than one individual were considered public. The public sequencing data were trimmed at Q25 with fastp and processed into clonotypes with MiXCR by TCRdb, which kept only in-frame beta chains. Rows with a matching CDR3 protein are joined into one entry that keeps the most common DNA and genes. The V and J calls and clone size are TCRdb's, not the authors'. The sample table records hundreds of thousands of distinct CDR3 sequences; about 15% of these occur just once. Around a sixth of the sample lies in the top ten.

CDR1 and CDR2 are drawn from the germline V gene: SGHAT, FQNNGV. The CDR3 has 16 amino acids, counting the end cysteine and phenylalanine. Just CDR3 DNA is preserved here, 48 bases in frame from base 1. Clipping removes 6 bases from V and 7 bases from J, with 17 as the unmatched junction base count. In light of the paper, this sample's time point label describes: newly diagnosed GD, antithyroid drugs for less than 3 months. RNA was extracted from PBMCs in TRIzol for both TCR sequencing and RNA sequencing. Graves' disease was diagnosed according to American Thyroid Association guidelines. Patients were recruited from an endocrinology department in Xi'an, China. From each patient, approximately 9 milliliters of peripheral blood was collected into an EDTA anticoagulant tube. Ficoll Paque Plus density gradient separation was used to isolate PBMCs, and no further T cell sorting was performed. RNA quality was checked with an Agilent 2100 Bioanalyzer and agarose gel, and concentration with a NanoDrop 2000.

These records were also assigned to another study, of T cells in Graves' hyperthyroidism and ophthalmopathy. In that second paper, the authors write: Graves' hyperthyroidism was defined as stable when no progression to ophthalmopathy occurred over 18 months of follow-up. Hyperthyroidism patients were newly diagnosed, had a disease duration of under 2 months, and were aged 18 to 65 years. Exclusion was applied to patients with uncontrolled infections, other autoimmune diseases, pregnancy or lactation. Clinical symptoms, serum thyroxine and TRAb, thyroid ultrasound, and orbital computed tomography formed the basis for the diagnoses. A first-round RT-PCR of the TCR CDR3 used the HTBI primer set with the Qiagen OneStep RT-PCR kit. Blood samples also contained most of the expanded thyroid clonotypes (frequency above 0.001), which suggests that blood repertoires may reflect thyroid immune responses. A 13 V-J signature model separated ophthalmopathy from stable hyperthyroidism, with 87.88% sensitivity and just under 84% specificity in cross-validation and 80%/75% in testing. In validation, the model predicted progression to ophthalmopathy a median of 6.5 months before onset, with about 67% sensitivity and roughly 79% specificity. To identify TCR V-J signatures that set the groups apart, the researchers used a discovery cohort of 100 patients, made up of 40 to 45 with Graves' ophthalmopathy and 57 with stable Graves' hyperthyroidism. Prospective prediction of ophthalmopathy was tested in an independent validation cohort of 18 to 20 hyperthyroidism patients and 15 to 17 patients who later progressed to ophthalmopathy. The 75 to 100 discovery patients were randomly divided into training and test sets at a 7:3 ratio. In about six Graves' hyperthyroidism patients, the study also compared T-cell repertoires from thyroid tissue with T-cell repertoires from blood. Following sampling, methimazole starting at 30 mg daily was given to hyperthyroidism patients, and high-dose intravenous methylprednisolone was given to ophthalmopathy patients. A second multiplex PCR round built the libraries, followed by size selection and purification. Libraries were sequenced paired-end with 100 bp reads on an Illumina HiSeq2000. SOAPnuke was used to process the raw data, throwing out any read that contained adapters or uncalled bases, had a mean Phred below 15, or lacked an exact constant-primer or identifier match. COPE v1.2.5 was used to merge high-quality paired reads, and clonotypes were defined as unique nucleotide sequences. MiTCR v1.1 was used to align the clonotypes against IMGT TRBV, TRBD and TRBJ reference segments. Analysis was restricted to V-J combinations with a frequency above 0.0001, which covered roughly 99% of repertoires. The TCS score was defined as the ratio of F50 (clonal expansion) to E x V (chaos), calculated using BLOSUM62-based TCRdist between CDR3 peptides within each V-J. Welch's t-statistics and random forest reduced approximately 520 V-J features to roughly 13, which were used in a naive Bayes classifier (R e1071). No statistical method was used to fix the sample size in advance, and group allocation was not hidden from the investigators. The paper describes TCR Vbeta CDR3 sequencing of roughly 130 peripheral blood samples, made up of roughly 45 ophthalmopathy patients, some 80 hyperthyroidism patients and 17 progressor patients.

The rearrangement combines TRBV11-2 with TRBJ1-1, with TRBD1 identical over 7 junction bases. The sample was peripheral blood mononuclear cells (PBMCs), taken at new diagnosis, from a patient treated with antithyroid drugs. The sequence came from a woman younger than 45 with Graves disease. Donor details come from another sample of the same person, matched by shared clones. The DNA sequence reads TGTGCCAGCAGTTTCTCGGGTAGTAGAGGGGGCATTGAAGCTTTCTTT. The encoded protein is CASSFSGSRGGIEAFF.